The T cell receptor (beta chain) under discussion was sequenced for a study of cytomegalovirus exposure and HLA in healthy donors (TCRdb year 2017). For context, the study as a whole: An earlier analysis of approximately 590 of the donors reported roughly 300 Gb of sequence data and some 120 million unique TCR beta sequences from 150 million to 200 million T cells. The study was designed to test whether signatures of past pathogen exposure could be identified by cataloging public T cell receptors. Typing coverage varied by locus: about 620-640 donors for A, B, C, DRB1 and DQB1; approximately 560 for DQA1; around 610 for DPA1; more than 450 for DPB1. Rather than drawing on any new phenotypic data, the later analysis identified candidate immune exposures from TCR beta sequences and the way those sequences occurred across donors. In an earlier analysis of around 540 of the donors, high-throughput TCR beta sequencing was used to judge whether each TCR beta V gene segment behaved as functional or pseudogenic. Besides the first cohort of roughly 700 subjects, a separate validation cohort made up of around 120 different subjects was used. Roughly 5 DR-DQ haplotypes were handled as single units for association and clustering, since linkage in the cohort was strong. Every discovery cohort repertoire had been produced on one sequencing platform. In a later analysis, previously published TCR beta repertoires from 670 or so donors were re-analyzed and high-resolution HLA genotyping was added so that TCR occurrence patterns could be studied. To predict cytomegalovirus infection status, the study brought together high-throughput TCR immunosequencing, statistical association of individual TCRs with disease status, and machine learning. Donor age, sex, ethnicity and CMV serostatus were compiled alongside the repertoire data. On average, roughly 240,000 unique TCR beta nucleotide sequences were sequenced per donor among 350 to 400 genotyped donors of the cohort, with roughly a sixth of those sequences being non-productive. The genetic ancestry cluster associated with self-reported Caucasian donors included 80% to 90% of the approximately 400 genotyped donors. A later genetic analysis used genome-wide SNP genotypes for about 55% of the 666 donors, treating that subset as a discovery cohort. Class I and class II HLA loci were covered by the typing at four-digit resolution. The study profiled the T cell repertoires of hundreds of subjects by immunosequencing and related them to cytomegalovirus serostatus. An early release covering 550 to 700 HLA-typed donors comprised about 300 gigabases of sequencing data and tens of millions of unique TCR sequences. Findings and caveats that apply to the study as a whole: A later genetic analysis associated a missense DCLRE1C variant with V-gene and J-gene trimming of TCR beta chains, and an independent cohort replicated the association. Because some donors lacked HLA typing at each locus, the association tests relied only on the typed subset. Some IMGT-functional V segments, including TRBV6-2 and TRBV6-3, could not be distinguished by the 87-base-pair reads and were therefore excluded. When HLA alleles, especially DR and DQ, strongly co-occurred, TCR associations were difficult to assign to individual alleles. According to a later genetic analysis, donors in an Asian-associated ancestry cluster had fewer N-insertions in productive TCRs than the approximately 700-donor mean. A group of highly shared sequence variants was considered likely to be a technical artifact of the sequencing pipeline. A later analysis found that TCR association rates varied across HLA loci, with DRB1 alleles showing the most associated TCRs and HLA-C alleles the fewest. Three of the identified cytomegalovirus-associated TCR beta chains were confirmed in vitro to be specific for cytomegalovirus antigens. A later analysis found that most CMV-associated TCR beta chains appeared HLA-restricted, with HLA associations seemingly driven largely by CMV exposure. Specific HLA alleles were associated with 15,000 to 20,000 TCR beta sequences at a false discovery rate of 0.05 in a later analysis. Only TCR beta chains were sequenced in this cohort, and the absence of alpha or paired-chain data limited detectable features. The authors suggested that the approach could potentially be generalized to other disease states and immunological phenotypes. The study listed 150 to 200 TCR beta chains as associated with cytomegalovirus. A further reported finding was that TCR beta sequences accurately predicted the HLA-A and HLA-B alleles for most subjects in the first cohort. Correlated functional status among segregating V segments might be attributable to linkage disequilibrium, but an unknown experimental factor could not be ruled out. The only immune exposure information available for the cohort was CMV serostatus. In an earlier analysis of fewer than 750 of the donors, most TCR beta V segments were observed in productive rearrangements about 87% or about 30% of the time, broadly matching IMGT annotations. While some public TCRs were present in many individuals, most TCR sequences turned up only very rarely across donors. The classifier was reported to diagnose cytomegalovirus status with high specificity and sensitivity in both the original cohort and the validation cohort. In a later analysis, HLA-associated TCR beta chains showed more clonal expansion and lower generation probabilities than non-associated chains that were equally common. Because counts were too low, about 17 rarely observed V segments, including chromosome 9 orphons, were excluded from the earlier analysis of several hundred of the donors. Sequencing depth was assumed to be roughly uniform across donors in the presence/absence analyses, though that assumption may not hold. In a later analysis, several top co-occurrence clusters were reported to appear linked to parvovirus B19, influenza, CMV and Epstein-Barr virus.

CDR1 is given as KGHSH and CDR2 as LQKENI, both from the germline V gene. The CDR3 spans 16 residues, from the cysteine through the phenylalanine. The DNA shown is the 48-base CDR3, in frame from base 1. Here V drops 3 bases and J drops 2 bases, and the junction holds 7 bases not matched to any gene. As for this clone: Its antigen target is currently unknown. No much larger clone is present one base from it, and per-base qualities are unavailable.

In total, around 600 healthy bone marrow donors made up the cohort. Cohort members were all nominally healthy when sampled, although unrecorded immune exposures were likely present. The donor tested CMV seronegative and was one of the 352 seronegative cohort members. Each donor provided a peripheral blood sample, and peripheral blood mononuclear cells were used for TCR beta sequencing. Genomic DNA was extracted from the blood cell samples with the Qiagen DNeasy Blood Extraction Kit. The library was obtained by the immunoSEQ multiplex PCR assay. The multiplex PCR relied on a mix of 60 forward primers for TCR Vbeta segments and 13 reverse primers for TCR Jbeta segments. A multiplex PCR assay on genomic DNA amplified the CDR3 region of rearranged TCR beta genes. Amplified TCR beta libraries were sequenced as 87-base-pair reads on the Illumina HiSeq System. Per the source publication's procedure: A later analysis tallied 70 million to 100 million unique TCR beta chains across the 666 repertoires, and some 12 million of those chains were shared by two or more donors. Raw reads were error-corrected and collapsed into unique sequences by a nearest-neighbor algorithm in which closely related sequences were merged to remove PCR and sequencing errors. To assign V, D and J gene segments, CDR3 sequences were aligned to IMGT reference sequences. Each retained sequence needed at least a six-nucleotide match to both a V gene segment and a J gene segment. Rearrangements were classified as productive when the CDR3 lacked stop codons and remained in frame with V and J, and all other rearrangements were classified as non-productive. Following IMGT convention, CDR3 was defined as the stretch from the second conserved V-encoded cysteine to the conserved J-encoded phenylalanine. The earlier analysis of 450 to 750 of the donors excluded any sequence lacking an unambiguous match to a single V gene segment. An earlier analysis of several hundred of the donors called V segments functional above 56.7% productive rearrangements and segregating when the between-donor standard deviation exceeded 5%. A statistical classification framework was developed to diagnose cytomegalovirus status using the catalog of TCR beta chain sequences. In a later analysis, TCR nucleotide sequences were compared against IMGT/GENE-DB human TR gene sequences so that V and J genes could be assigned. The TCRdist pipeline was used in a later analysis to assign CDR3 sequences and most-parsimonious VDJ recombination scenarios. A later analysis defined each TCR beta chain by its CDR3 amino acid sequence plus V-gene family, and excluded reads lacking a unique V-gene family. As a way to deal with suspected cross-contamination and a sequencing artifact, a later analysis dropped over 550 nucleotide sequences that were highly shared and had low generation probability. A later analysis calculated a clonal expansion index for each public chain from normalized within-repertoire ranks of inferred template counts. Generation probabilities in a later analysis came from a VDJ recombination model fitted to out-of-frame rearrangements, and those results were checked against IGoR. A later analysis scored TCR-TCR, TCR-HLA and TCR-CMV co-occurrence with hypergeometric tests, applying a repertoire-size bias correction to TCR pairs. To estimate false discovery rates, a later analysis permuted the HLA or CMV assignments 20 times. In a later analysis, co-occurring TCRs were grouped using DBSCAN, and TCRdist sequence similarity was added for clustering within HLA-allele-positive subsets. Co-occurrence clustering excluded repertoires with fewer than 30,000 or more than 120,000 public chains, plus five with anomalous nucleotide sharing. In its TCRdb copy, this immuneACCESS table keeps in-frame sequences only and misses some clones. Where compared with another copy, unresolved V genes explain less than half of these, and the others have no known cause. V and J calls and clone size follow that table, whereas D and trimming were derived from the DNA. This sample lists some 100,000 clones; 70% to 85% were detected once. The ten top clones hold about 1.1% of the sample.

This TCR was recovered from a woman younger than 30 in good health and CMV-seronegative. Rearrangement joined TRBV18 to TRBJ2-7; the junction holds 10 bases that match TRBD1. The sequenced material came from PBMCs. The DNA reads TGTGCCAGCTCACCCGAAGGACAGGGGGGCGCCTACGAGCAGTACTTC. Translated, this is CASSPEGQGGAYEQYF.